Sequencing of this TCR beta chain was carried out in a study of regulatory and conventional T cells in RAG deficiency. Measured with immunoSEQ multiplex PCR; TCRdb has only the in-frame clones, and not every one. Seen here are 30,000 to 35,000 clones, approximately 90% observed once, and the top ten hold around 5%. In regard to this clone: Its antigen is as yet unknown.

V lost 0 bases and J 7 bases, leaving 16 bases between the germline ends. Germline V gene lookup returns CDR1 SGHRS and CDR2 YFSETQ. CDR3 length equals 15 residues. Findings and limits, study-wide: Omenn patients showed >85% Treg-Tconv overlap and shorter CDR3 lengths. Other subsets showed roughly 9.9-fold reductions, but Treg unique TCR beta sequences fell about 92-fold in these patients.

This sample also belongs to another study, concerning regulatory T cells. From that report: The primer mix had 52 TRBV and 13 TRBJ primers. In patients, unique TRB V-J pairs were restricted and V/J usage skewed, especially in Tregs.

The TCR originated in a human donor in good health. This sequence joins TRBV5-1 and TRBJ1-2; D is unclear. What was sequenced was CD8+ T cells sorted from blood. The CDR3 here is CASSLGARVVTGYTF. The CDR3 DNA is TGCGCCAGCAGCTTGGGTGCGCGGGTAGTTACTGGCTACACCTTC.